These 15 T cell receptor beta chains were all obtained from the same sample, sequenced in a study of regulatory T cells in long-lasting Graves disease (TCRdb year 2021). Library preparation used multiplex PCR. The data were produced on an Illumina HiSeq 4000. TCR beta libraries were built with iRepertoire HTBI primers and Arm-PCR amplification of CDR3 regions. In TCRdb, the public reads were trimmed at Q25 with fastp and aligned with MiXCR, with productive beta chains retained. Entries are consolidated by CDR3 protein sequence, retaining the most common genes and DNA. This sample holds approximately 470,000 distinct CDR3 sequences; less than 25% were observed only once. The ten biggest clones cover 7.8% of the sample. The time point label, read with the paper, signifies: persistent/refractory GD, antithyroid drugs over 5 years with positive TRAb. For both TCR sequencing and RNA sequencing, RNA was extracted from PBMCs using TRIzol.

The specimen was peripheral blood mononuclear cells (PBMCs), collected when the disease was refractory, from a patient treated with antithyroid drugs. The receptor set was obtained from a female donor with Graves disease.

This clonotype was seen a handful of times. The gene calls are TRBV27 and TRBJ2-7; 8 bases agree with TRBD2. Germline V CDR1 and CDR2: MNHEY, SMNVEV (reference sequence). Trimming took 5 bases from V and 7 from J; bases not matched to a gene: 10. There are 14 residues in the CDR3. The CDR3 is CASSPGTRLLEQYF. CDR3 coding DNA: TGTGCCAGCAGTCCAGGGACTAGATTGTTAGAGCAGTACTTC.

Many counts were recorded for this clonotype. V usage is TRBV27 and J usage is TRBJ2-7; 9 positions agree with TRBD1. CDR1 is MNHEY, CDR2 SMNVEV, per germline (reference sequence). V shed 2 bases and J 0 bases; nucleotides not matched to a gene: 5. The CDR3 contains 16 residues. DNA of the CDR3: TGTGCCAGCAGTTTAGGAACAGGGGGCCGCTCCTACGAGCAGTACTTC. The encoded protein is CASSLGTGGRSYEQYF.

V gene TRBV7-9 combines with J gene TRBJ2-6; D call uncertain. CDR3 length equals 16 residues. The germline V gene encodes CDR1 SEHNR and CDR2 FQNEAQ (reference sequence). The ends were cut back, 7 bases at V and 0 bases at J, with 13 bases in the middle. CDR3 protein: CASTPVGYSGANVLTF. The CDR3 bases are TGTGCCAGCACCCCGGTGGGGTACTCTGGGGCCAACGTCCTGACTTTC.

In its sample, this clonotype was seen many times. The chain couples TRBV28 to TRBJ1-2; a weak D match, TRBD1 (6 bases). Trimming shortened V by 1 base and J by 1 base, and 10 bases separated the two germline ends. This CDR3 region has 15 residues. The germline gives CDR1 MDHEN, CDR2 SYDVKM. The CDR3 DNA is TGTGCCAGCAGTTTATCGGGGGGCGATAACTATGGCTACACCTTC. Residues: CASSLSGGDNYGYTF.

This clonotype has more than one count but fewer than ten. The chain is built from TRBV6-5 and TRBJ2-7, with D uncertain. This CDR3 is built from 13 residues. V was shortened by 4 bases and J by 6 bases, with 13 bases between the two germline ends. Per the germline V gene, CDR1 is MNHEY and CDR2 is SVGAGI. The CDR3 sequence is CASSLDLTGEQYF. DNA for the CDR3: TGTGCCAGCAGTTTGGACCTCACGGGCGAGCAGTACTTC.

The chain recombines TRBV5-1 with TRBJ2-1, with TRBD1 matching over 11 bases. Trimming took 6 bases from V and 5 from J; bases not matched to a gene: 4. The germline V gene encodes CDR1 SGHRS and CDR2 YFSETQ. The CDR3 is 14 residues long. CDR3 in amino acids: CASNRDRGDNEQFF. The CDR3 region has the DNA TGCGCCAGCAACCGGGACAGGGGGGACAATGAGCAGTTCTTC.

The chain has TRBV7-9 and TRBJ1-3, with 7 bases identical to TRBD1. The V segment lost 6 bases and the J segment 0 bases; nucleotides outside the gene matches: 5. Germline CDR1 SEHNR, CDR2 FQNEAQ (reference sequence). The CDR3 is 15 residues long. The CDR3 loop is CASSSDRASGNTIYF. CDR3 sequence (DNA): TGTGCCAGCAGTTCAGACAGGGCCTCTGGAAACACCATATATTTT.

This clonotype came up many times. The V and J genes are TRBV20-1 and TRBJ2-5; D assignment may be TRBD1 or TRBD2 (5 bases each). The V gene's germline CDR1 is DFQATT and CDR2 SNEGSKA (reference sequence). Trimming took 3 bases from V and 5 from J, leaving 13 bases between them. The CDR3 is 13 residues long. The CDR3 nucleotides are TGCAGTGCTAGCGTGGGGGACGCTGAGACCCAGTACTTC. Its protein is CSASVGDAETQYF.

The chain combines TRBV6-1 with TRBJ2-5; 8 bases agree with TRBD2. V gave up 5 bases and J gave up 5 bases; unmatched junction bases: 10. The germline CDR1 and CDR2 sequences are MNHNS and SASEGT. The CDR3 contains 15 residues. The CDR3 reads CASSNPWTSLETQYF. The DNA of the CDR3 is TGTGCCAGCAGTAACCCCTGGACTAGCCTGGAGACCCAGTACTTC.

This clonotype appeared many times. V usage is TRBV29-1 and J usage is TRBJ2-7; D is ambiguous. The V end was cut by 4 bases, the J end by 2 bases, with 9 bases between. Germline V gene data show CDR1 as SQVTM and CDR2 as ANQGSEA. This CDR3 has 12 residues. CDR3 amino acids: CSVVADTYEQYF. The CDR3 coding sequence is TGCAGCGTTGTTGCCGATACCTACGAGCAGTACTTC.

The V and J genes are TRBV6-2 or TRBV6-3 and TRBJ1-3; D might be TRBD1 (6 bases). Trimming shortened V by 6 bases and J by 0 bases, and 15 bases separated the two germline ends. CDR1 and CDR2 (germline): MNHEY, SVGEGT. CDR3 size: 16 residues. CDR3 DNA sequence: TGTGCCAGCAGGTGGACGACAGGAGACTCTGGAAACACCATATATTTT. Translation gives CASRWTTGDSGNTIYF.

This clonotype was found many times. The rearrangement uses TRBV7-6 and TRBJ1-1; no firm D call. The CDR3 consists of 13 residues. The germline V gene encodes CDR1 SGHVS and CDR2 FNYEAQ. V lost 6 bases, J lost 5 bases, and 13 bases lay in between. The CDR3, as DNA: TGTGCCAGCAGTACCGGGCCCCGGACTGAAGCTTTCTTT. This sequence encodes CASSTGPRTEAFF.

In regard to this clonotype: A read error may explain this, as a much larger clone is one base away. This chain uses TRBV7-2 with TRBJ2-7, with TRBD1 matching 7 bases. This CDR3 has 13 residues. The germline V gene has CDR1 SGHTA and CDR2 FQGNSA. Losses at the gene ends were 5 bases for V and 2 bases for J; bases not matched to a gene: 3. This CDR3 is CASSGDSAYEQYF. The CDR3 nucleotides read TGTGCCAGCAGCGGGGACAGTGCCTACGAGCAGTACTTC.

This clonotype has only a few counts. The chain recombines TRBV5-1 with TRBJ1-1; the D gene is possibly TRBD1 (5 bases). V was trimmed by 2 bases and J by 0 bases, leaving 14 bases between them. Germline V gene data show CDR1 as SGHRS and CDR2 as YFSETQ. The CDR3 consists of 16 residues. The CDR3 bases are TGCGCCAGCAGCTTACAACCACAGGCCATGAACACTGAAGCTTTCTTT. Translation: CASSLQPQAMNTEAFF.

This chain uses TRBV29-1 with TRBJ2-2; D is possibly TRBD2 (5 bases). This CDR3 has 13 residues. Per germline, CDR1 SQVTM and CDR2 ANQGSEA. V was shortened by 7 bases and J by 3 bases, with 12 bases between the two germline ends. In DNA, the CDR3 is TGCAGCGCCGCGGACTCTCACACCGGGGAGCTGTTTTTT. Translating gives CSAADSHTGELFF.